The 15 T cell receptor beta chains below all came from one sample that was sequenced in a study of blood T cell repertoires in COVID-19. Only in-frame clones appear in the TCRdb table, and some are missing; sequencing was by immunoSEQ multiplex PCR. The repertoire holds fewer than 200,000 clones, with approximately 84% as singletons. Input material: PBMCs or T cells enriched from blood (not recorded which). These receptors were collected from a man over 45 who had recovered from COVID-19.

This clone was seen only once. The CDR3 DNA sequence: TGTGCCAGCAGTCGGTCTAACACCGGGGAGCTGTTTTTT. Amino acid sequence: CASSRSNTGELFF. This chain connects TRBV5-6 to TRBJ2-2; D unclear. Looked up from germline, CDR1 is SGHDT and CDR2 is YYEEEE. The CDR3 is made up of 13 amino acids. The ends were cut back, 5 bases at V and 2 bases at J, with 7 bases in the middle.

The genes are TRBV4-1 and TRBJ2-3, with 10 bases aligning to TRBD2. Germline V CDR1 and CDR2: MGHRA, YSYEKL. There are 16 residues in the CDR3. Trimming took 3 bases from V and 5 from J; bases not matched to a gene: 8. The CDR3 here is CASSQARLAGGDTQYF. CDR3 sequence (DNA): TGCGCCAGCAGCCAGGCACGACTAGCGGGTGGAGATACGCAGTATTTT.

CDR3 amino acids: CASTRTSGGRGEQFF. The CDR3 DNA sequence: TGTGCCAGCACCCGGACTAGCGGGGGACGCGGTGAGCAGTTCTTC. The rearrangement links TRBV11-2 to TRBJ2-1; TRBD2 matches 13 bases. Germline CDR1 is SGHAT and CDR2 is FQNNGV. With V trimmed by 7 bases and J by 9 bases, 9 bases remained unmatched. The CDR3 consists of 15 residues.

This chain joins TRBV4-2 and TRBJ2-2; D not certain. This CDR3 has 16 residues. Looked up from germline, CDR1 is LGHNA and CDR2 is YNFKEQ. Trimming took 0 bases from V and 7 from J, leaving 15 bases between them. In DNA, the CDR3 is TGTGCCAGCAGCCAAGAGCCTCAGGTACAAGGCGGGGAGCTGTTTTTT. Translating it yields CASSQEPQVQGGELFF.

The chain carries TRBV11-1 and TRBJ2-7; TRBD1 might be the D (6 bases). V lost 5 bases to trimming and J lost 5 bases, with 16 bases between them. Germline V gene lookup returns CDR1 SGHAT and CDR2 FQDESV (reference sequence). This CDR3 comprises 14 residues. The CDR3 DNA sequence: TGTGCCAGCAGCCCCCCAGACAGGAGCCACGAGCAGTACTTC. This gives the protein CASSPPDRSHEQYF.

The chain combines TRBV3-1 (or the pseudogene TRBV3-2) with TRBJ1-3; D unclear. The CDR3 runs 13 residues. Trimming removed 10 bases at V and 4 bases at J, with 14 bases between. The germline V gene encodes CDR1 LGHDT and CDR2 YNNKEL (reference sequence). CDR3 region: CATQSGLGNTIYF. The DNA for the CDR3 is TGTGCCACCCAGTCAGGCCTCGGAAACACCATATATTTT.

Worth noting for this clone: One end of the junction varies from germline; a read error may be responsible. The rearrangement joins TRBV7-7 to TRBJ2-7; 8 positions match TRBD1. This CDR3 is built from 16 residues. In germline, CDR1 is SSHAT, CDR2 FNYEAQ (reference sequence). This CDR3 reads CASSVGGNRGAHEQYF. CDR3 DNA: TGTGCTAGCAGCGTAGGGGGTAACAGGGGGGCCCACGAGCAGTACTTC.

The V call is TRBV5-4, the J call TRBJ1-6, with D unclear. The V gene lost 9 bases and the J gene lost 0 bases, with 7 bases spanning the gap. Per the germline V gene, CDR1 is SGHNT and CDR2 is YYREEE (reference sequence). This CDR3 spans 13 amino acids. The CDR3 bases are TGTGCCATGGGGAGCTCCTATAATTCACCCCTCCACTTT. It specifies CAMGSSYNSPLHF.

The CDR3 spells CASSLVQGGETQYF. The CDR3 DNA reads as TGTGCCAGCAGTTTGGTTCAGGGAGGAGAGACCCAGTACTTC. The chain links TRBV27 to TRBJ2-5; D possibly corresponds to TRBD2 (6 bases). Germline V lookup: CDR1 MNHEY, CDR2 SMNVEV (reference sequence). This CDR3 comprises 14 residues. Trimming removed 3 bases from V and 4 bases from J, with 12 bases in between.

This chain links TRBV5-1 with TRBJ1-6, with 10 bases fitting TRBD1. Germline V gene lookup returns CDR1 SGHRS and CDR2 YFSETQ. This CDR3 comprises 18 residues. The junction had 3 bases not matched to a gene; V was cut back by 0 bases and J by 0 bases. In nucleotides, the CDR3 is TGCGCCAGCAGCTTGGGGGACAGGGGACTCTCCTATAATTCACCCCTCCACTTT. Protein sequence: CASSLGDRGLSYNSPLHF.

This chain uses TRBV7-2 with TRBJ2-1; 8 bases are a match to TRBD2. Germline assignment: CDR1 SGHTA and CDR2 FQGNSA. The J segment lost 8 bases and the V segment lost 3 bases, leaving 12 bases of the junction unmatched. CDR3 length: 16 residues. CDR3 sequence reads: CASSFSSGGGKDEQFF. CDR3 DNA sequence: TGTGCCAGCAGCTTTTCATCCGGCGGGGGGAAAGATGAGCAGTTCTTC. The full variable domain, its missing parts supplied by reference TRBV7-2 and TRBJ2-1, is GAGVSQSPSNKVTEKGKDVELRCDPISGHTALYWYRQSLGQGLEFLIYFQGNSAPDKSGLPSDRFSAERTGGSVSTLTIQRTQQEDSAVYLCASSFSSGGGKDEQFFGPGTRLTVL.

The chain joins TRBV15 to TRBJ1-2; 9 nucleotides agree with TRBD1. J was trimmed by 7 bases and V by 0 bases; bases with no gene match: 0. CDR3 size: 13 residues. Germline V lookup: CDR1 LNHNV, CDR2 YYDKDF (reference sequence). The CDR3 reads CATSREDRGGYTF. CDR3 nucleotide sequence: TGTGCCACCAGCAGAGAGGACAGGGGTGGCTACACCTTC.

This clone showed up just a few times. The chain carries TRBV6-5 and TRBJ1-2, with TRBD1 matching 7 bases. The CDR3 has 12 amino acids. V gave up 5 bases and J gave up 7 bases; unmatched junction bases: 4. The germline CDR1 and CDR2 sequences are MNHEY and SVGAGI. CDR3 nucleotides: TGTGCCAGCAGTCCAGGGGGACTTGGCTACACCTTC. Its translation is CASSPGGLGYTF.

This clone occurred a few times. The chain has TRBV10-3 and TRBJ1-2, with 9 bases matching TRBD1. The CDR3 is made up of 14 amino acids. Germline trimming cut 2 bases from V and 4 bases from J; bases unmatched to any gene: 2. Germline V CDR1 and CDR2: ENHRY, SYGVKD. The CDR3 spells CAISEPDRGYGYTF. CDR3 DNA sequence: TGTGCCATCAGTGAGCCGGACAGGGGCTATGGCTACACCTTC.

The chain carries TRBV12-3 or TRBV12-4 and TRBJ1-4; D is possibly TRBD1 (5 bases). V was trimmed by 5 bases and J by 8 bases, leaving 12 bases between them. This CDR3 region has 13 residues. CDR3 sequence (DNA): TGTGCCAGCAGTCCCCAGGGTTACGAAAAACTGTTTTTT. This gives the protein CASSPQGYEKLFF.